This T cell receptor (beta chain) is from a study of cytomegalovirus exposure and HLA in healthy donors. The CDR3 extends over 16 amino acids. Trimming stripped 5 bases from V and 7 bases from J, with 23 bases between. Looked up from germline, CDR1 is LNHDA and CDR2 is SQIVND (reference sequence). Both 60 Vbeta primers and 13 Jbeta primers went into the PCR. Assay: immunoSEQ multiplex PCR; the TCRdb copy retains only in-frame clones and omits some. This table holds around 140,000 clones, about 9.1% found once. The sample holds a few counts of this clone. This chain joins TRBV19 and TRBJ1-2; no firm D call. The sequence was obtained from a middle-aged woman in good health and CMV-seropositive. Sample: PBMCs. CDR3 residues: CASSFLGTSETGGYTF. The CDR3 DNA reads TGTGCCAGTAGTTTTCTAGGAACCTCGGAGACTGGTGGCTACACCTTC.